The clone carrying this T cell receptor (beta chain) has ten or more counts. Antigen specificity is unknown. Preparing the TCRbeta library involved the use of unique molecular identifiers. One entry per CDR3 protein, called by TCRdb with MiXCR from the PCR reads. The sample gives 220,000 or so distinct CDR3 sequences, 6.5% to 9% of which show up once; 6.3% is in the top ten. The data were obtained in a study of T-cell reconstitution after alpha-beta-depleted transplantation in children. Findings of the study overall: By about two months after transplant, alpha-beta T cells reportedly arose from several hundred graft clones that had expanded.

Per germline, CDR1 SGHRS and CDR2 YFSETQ. CDR3 length: 11 residues. V was trimmed by 0 bases and J by 10 bases, leaving 5 bases between them. This chain joins TRBV5-1 and TRBJ2-1; D gene uncertain. The material sequenced was PBMCs, mostly from graft donor cells, taken 180 days after TCRalphabeta/CD19-depleted stem cell transplant. This clonotype was sampled from a male patient between 5 and 17 years old who had a stem cell transplant for acute lymphoblastic leukemia, so the T cells may come from the graft donor. CDR3 region: CASSLGPEQFF. The DNA of the CDR3 is TGCGCCAGCAGCTTGGGACCAGAGCAGTTCTTC.